This record covers a single TCR beta chain. Its target is unknown. The data were obtained in a study of T cell responses to AZD1222 COVID-19 vaccine. The data were produced by immunoSEQ multiplex PCR, yet TCRdb's version contains in-frame clones alone and is incomplete. Among under 150,000 clones listed, about 93% were seen once. Study-wide findings and caveats: Spike-specific TCR breadth and depth grew following two AZD1222 doses. At baseline, seropositivity was found in only a handful of AZD1222 recipients. Reportedly, nearly half the spike-specific TCRs target unmutated variant regions. The repertoires were collected only after the peak T cell response.

The V gene's germline CDR1 is WSHSY and CDR2 SAAADI. This CDR3 region has 17 residues. V lost 2 bases and J 0 bases, leaving 14 bases between the germline ends. This specimen was peripheral blood, taken on day 0 of AZD1222 vaccination. The TCR sequence derives from an adult in good health. The V and J genes are TRBV10-2 and TRBJ1-3, with D possibly being TRBD1 (6 bases). The CDR3: CASSEGTGRSSGNTIYF. The CDR3 coding sequence is TGCGCCAGCAGTGAGGGTACAGGGCGAAGCTCTGGAAACACCATATATTTT.